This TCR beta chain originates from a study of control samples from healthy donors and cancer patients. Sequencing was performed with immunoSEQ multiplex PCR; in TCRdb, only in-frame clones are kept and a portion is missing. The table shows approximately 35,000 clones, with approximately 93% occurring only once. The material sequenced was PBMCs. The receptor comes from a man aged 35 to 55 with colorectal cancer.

Here the CDR3 reads CASSRTGELKGYTF. The CDR3 coding sequence is TGTGCCAGCAGTAGGACAGGGGAGTTAAAGGGCTACACCTTC. The rearrangement joins TRBV4-2 to TRBJ1-2; 9 bases are a match to TRBD1. J gave up 8 bases and V 6 bases, and 10 bases lay outside the gene matches. Germline V lookup: CDR1 LGHNA, CDR2 YNFKEQ. CDR3 length: 14 amino acids.